This T cell receptor beta chain was documented in a study of blood T cell repertoires in COVID-19. Looking at the study overall: Specimens from acute and convalescent COVID-19 originated in the United States, Italy and Spain. T cells, B-cell-depleted T cells, or PBMCs provided the cDNA or gDNA that served as material.

V lost 4 bases to trimming and J lost 2 bases, with 14 bases between them. This CDR3 comprises 16 residues. Germline V CDR1 and CDR2: KGHDR, SFDVKD. As processed by the authors: Reference gene primer amplification in the assay estimated nucleated cell counts. The assay was immunoSEQ multiplex PCR, and TCRdb's table has in-frame clones only and misses some. V and J calls and clone size follow that table, whereas D and trimming were derived from the DNA. This sample has 75,000 to 100,000 clones, with around 86% found just once. This clonotype originated in a woman at least 80 years old with acute or convalescent COVID-19. The sequenced material came from peripheral blood. V is TRBV24-1 and J is TRBJ2-1, with D perhaps matching TRBD2 (6 bases). CDR3 nucleotide sequence: TGTGCCACCAGTGACCCCCGTGGAGGGACCTACAATGAGCAGTTCTTC. This translates into CATSDPRGGTYNEQFF.